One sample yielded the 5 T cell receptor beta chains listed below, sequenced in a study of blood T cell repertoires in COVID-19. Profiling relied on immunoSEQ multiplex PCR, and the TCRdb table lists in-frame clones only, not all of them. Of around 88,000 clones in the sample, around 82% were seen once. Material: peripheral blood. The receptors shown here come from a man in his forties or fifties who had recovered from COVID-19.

The CDR3 nucleotides are TGTGCCAGCAGCCCATATAACAGGGGGCACGTCACCGGGGAGCTGTTTTTT. It encodes CASSPYNRGHVTGELFF. This chain joins TRBV11-2 and TRBJ2-2; 9 nucleotides align to TRBD1. CDR1 SGHAT and CDR2 FQNNGV come from the germline V gene. This CDR3 comprises 17 residues. V lost 5 bases, J lost 4 bases, and 11 bases stayed unmatched.

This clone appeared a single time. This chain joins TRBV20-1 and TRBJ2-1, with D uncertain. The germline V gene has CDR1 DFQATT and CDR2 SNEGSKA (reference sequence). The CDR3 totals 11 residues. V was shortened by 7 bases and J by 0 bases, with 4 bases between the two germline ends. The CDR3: CSGSSYNEQFF. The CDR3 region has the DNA TGCAGTGGGAGCTCCTACAATGAGCAGTTCTTC.

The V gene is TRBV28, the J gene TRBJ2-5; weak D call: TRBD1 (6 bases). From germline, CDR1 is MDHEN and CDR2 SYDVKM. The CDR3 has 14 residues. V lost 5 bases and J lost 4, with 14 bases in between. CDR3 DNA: TGTGCCAGCAGTGATATGGGGGCGGGAGAGACCCAGTACTTC. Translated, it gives CASSDMGAGETQYF.

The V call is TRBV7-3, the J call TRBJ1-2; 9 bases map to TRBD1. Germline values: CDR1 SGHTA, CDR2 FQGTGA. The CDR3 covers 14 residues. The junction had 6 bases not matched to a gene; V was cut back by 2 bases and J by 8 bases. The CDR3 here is CASSLGQGIQGYTF. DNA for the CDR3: TGTGCCAGCAGCTTAGGACAGGGGATCCAGGGCTACACCTTC.

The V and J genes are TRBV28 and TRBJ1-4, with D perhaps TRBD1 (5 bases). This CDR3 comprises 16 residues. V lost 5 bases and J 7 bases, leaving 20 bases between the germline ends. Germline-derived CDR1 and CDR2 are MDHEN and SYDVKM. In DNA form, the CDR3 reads TGTGCCAGCAGTAGTTATCAACGGGGGGTCGGTGAAAAACTGTTTTTT. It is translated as CASSSYQRGVGEKLFF.